What follows are 25 T cell receptor beta chains derived from one specimen sequenced in a study of identical twins. TCRdb re-derived calls from the 5' RACE reads in MiXCR, one entry per CDR3 protein. The sample carries 400,000 to 550,000 distinct CDR3 sequences, roughly an eighth recorded once. These data also featured in a second study, about yellow fever vaccine responses in identical twins.

What was sequenced was CD4+ T cells sorted from blood. The receptor set was obtained from a young woman in good health.

This clonotype was found once. The V and J genes are TRBV7-2 and TRBJ2-7; the match to TRBD1 covers 9 bases. The length of the CDR3 is 13 residues. Unmatched junction bases numbered 6, after V lost 5 bases and J lost 7 bases. Looked up from germline, CDR1 is SGHTA and CDR2 is FQGNSA. The CDR3 DNA reads TGTGCCAGCAGCCCCAGACAGGGGGGAGAGCAGTACTTC. Translating it yields CASSPRQGGEQYF. The variable domain in full, completed from reference TRBV7-2 and TRBJ2-7, reads GAGVSQSPSNKVTEKGKDVELRCDPISGHTALYWYRQSLGQGLEFLIYFQGNSAPDKSGLPSDRFSAERTGGSVSTLTIQRTQQEDSAVYLCASSPRQGGEQYFGPGTRLTVT.

This chain links TRBV3-1 with TRBJ2-5, with TRBD2 matching 7 bases. With V trimmed by 4 bases and J by 1 base, 6 bases remained unmatched. Germline V gene sequence: CDR1 LGHDT, CDR2 YNNKEL (reference sequence). This CDR3 has 15 amino acids. CDR3 loop: CASSLPASGQETQYF. The CDR3 DNA sequence: TGTGCCAGCAGCCTACCGGCTAGCGGCCAAGAGACCCAGTACTTC.

The chain combines TRBV10-1 with TRBJ2-1; unclear D gene. V was clipped by 0 bases and J by 1 base, with 7 bases between them. The CDR3 covers 15 residues. CDR1 and CDR2 from the germline V gene are WNHNN and SYGVQD (reference sequence). DNA of the CDR3: TGCGCCAGCAGTGAGTCGAGGACGTCCTACAATGAGCAGTTCTTC. Its translation is CASSESRTSYNEQFF.

The table lists this clonotype with a few counts. The chain couples TRBV7-6 to TRBJ2-1; D is unresolved. The V gene lost 0 bases and the J gene lost 8 bases, with 20 bases spanning the gap. The CDR3 covers 17 residues. Germline V gene sequence: CDR1 SGHVS, CDR2 FNYEAQ. The DNA for the CDR3 is TGTGCCAGCAGCTTAGCGGGTGTTGACCGCACTGGGGATGAGCAGTTCTTC. Protein product: CASSLAGVDRTGDEQFF.

This clonotype was observed a handful of times. V is TRBV7-2 and J is TRBJ2-2; TRBD1 is a possible D gene (6 bases). The CDR3 contains 17 residues. Trimming removed 5 bases from V and 0 bases from J, with 16 bases in between. Per the germline V gene, CDR1 is SGHTA and CDR2 is FQGNSA. The CDR3 is CASSIQGFKANTGELFF. CDR3 nucleotides: TGTGCCAGCAGCATACAGGGTTTTAAGGCGAACACCGGGGAGCTGTTTTTT.

The V gene is TRBV4-2, the J gene TRBJ2-7; TRBD2 aligns across 8 bases. Germline V CDR1 and CDR2: LGHNA, YNFKEQ. The CDR3 is made up of 15 amino acids. The V segment lost 10 bases and the J segment 0 bases; nucleotides outside the gene matches: 11. The CDR3 DNA sequence: TGTGCCACCCGCCTTCTTAGCGGGAACTCCTACGAGCAGTACTTC. This gives the protein CATRLLSGNSYEQYF.

This clonotype has just a few counts. The chain recombines TRBV28 with TRBJ1-5; 7 nucleotides match TRBD1. The V gene end was trimmed by 6 bases and the J gene end by 8 bases; junction bases not matched to a gene: 10. This CDR3 contains 14 residues. The germline CDR1 and CDR2 sequences are MDHEN and SYDVKM. The CDR3 DNA follows: TGTGCCAGCAGCCAAGGAGGGGGCGGGAAGCCCCAGCATTTT. Amino acid sequence: CASSQGGGGKPQHF.

The CDR3 DNA follows: TGTGCCAGCAGCCCAGACGACTACAATGAGCAGTTCTTC. This sequence encodes CASSPDDYNEQFF. This chain connects TRBV11-2 to TRBJ2-1; D ambiguous. The germline V and J ends were trimmed by 5 bases and 3 bases, with 8 bases remaining between them. The CDR3 contains 13 residues. Per germline, CDR1 SGHAT and CDR2 FQNNGV.

This chain links TRBV7-2 with TRBJ1-2; TRBD1 is a possible D gene (5 bases). The CDR3 spans 15 residues. CDR1 and CDR2 from the germline V gene are SGHTA and FQGNSA. Trimming left V 0 bases short and J 8 bases short, with 16 bases between. The CDR3 is CASSLALGGLEGYTF. CDR3 sequence (DNA): TGTGCCAGCAGCTTAGCGTTGGGGGGATTGGAGGGCTACACCTTC.

This clonotype has a handful of counts. CDR3 nucleotides: TGTGCCACCAGCAGAGATCCGTTCGGGGGACTTTGGGACAATGAGCAGTTCTTC. It translates to CATSRDPFGGLWDNEQFF. V usage is TRBV15 and J usage is TRBJ2-1; tentative D call: TRBD2 (6 bases). The CDR3 sequence is 18 residues long. Germline V gene sequence: CDR1 LNHNV, CDR2 YYDKDF (reference sequence). V was trimmed by 0 bases and J by 5 bases, leaving 20 bases between them.

The CDR3 loop reads CSGGQGIYEQYF. CDR3 sequence (DNA): TGCAGCGGGGGACAGGGAATCTACGAGCAGTACTTC. The chain recombines TRBV29-1 with TRBJ2-7, with 9 positions matching TRBD1. From germline, CDR1 is SQVTM and CDR2 ANQGSEA. The CDR3 runs to 12 residues. The junction had 4 bases not matched to a gene; V was cut back by 7 bases and J by 3 bases.

This clonotype was picked up a small number of times. A junction end diverges from the germline sequence, so it may reflect a read error. The chain employs TRBV7-7 and TRBJ2-3; perhaps TRBD2 as D (5 bases). CDR3 size: 16 residues. CDR1 is SSHAT and CDR2 is FNYEAQ in the germline V gene (reference sequence). The CDR3 is CASSLVSRTLPDTQYF. CDR3 nucleotides: TGTGCTAGCAGCTTAGTCAGCAGGACTTTGCCAGATACGCAGTATTTT.

The rearrangement uses TRBV5-4 and TRBJ1-2; 8 bases agree with TRBD1. CDR1 and CDR2 from the germline V gene are SGHNT and YYREEE (reference sequence). This CDR3 is built from 13 residues. V shed 4 bases and J 4 bases; nucleotides not matched to a gene: 3. The CDR3 sequence is CASSVDRVYGYTF. CDR3 sequence (DNA): TGTGCCAGCAGCGTGGACAGGGTCTATGGCTACACCTTC.

About this clonotype itself: Because it lacks the conserved phenylalanine or tryptophan at the end, this CDR3 is likely a read error. The chain carries TRBV20-1 and TRBJ1-2; 7 positions match TRBD1. V lost 5 bases, J lost 2 bases, and 11 bases stayed unmatched. This CDR3 is 15 amino acids long. The V gene's germline CDR1 is DFQATT and CDR2 SNEGSKA (reference sequence). CDR3 in amino acids: CSAGDPRQGNYGYTL. The CDR3 nucleotides read TGCAGTGCTGGCGACCCGAGACAGGGCAACTATGGCTACACCTTA.

The rearrangement uses TRBV10-3 and TRBJ1-1, with D unclear. This CDR3 has 14 residues. Germline CDR1 and CDR2: ENHRY and SYGVKD. The ends were cut back, 3 bases at V and 2 bases at J, with 10 bases in the middle. The CDR3 spells CAISDMGLNTEAFF. Written as DNA, the CDR3 is TGTGCCATCAGTGACATGGGCCTCAACACTGAAGCTTTCTTT.

The CDR3 sequence: CASSSTGQNTEAFF. The CDR3 DNA is TGTGCCAGCAGCTCTACAGGTCAGAACACTGAAGCTTTCTTT. The V gene is TRBV7-8, the J gene TRBJ1-1; D is perhaps TRBD1 (5 bases). Trimming pared 4 bases from V and 1 base from J, leaving 10 bases between. Per the germline V gene, CDR1 is SGHVS and CDR2 is FQNEAQ. The CDR3 covers 14 residues.

This clonotype showed up just a few times. The chain recombines TRBV7-9 with TRBJ2-3, with TRBD2 matching over 7 bases. The CDR3 has 15 amino acids. The V gene end was trimmed by 1 base and the J gene end by 3 bases; junction bases not matched to a gene: 4. Germline assignment: CDR1 SEHNR and CDR2 FQNEAQ (reference sequence). The CDR3: CASSLGEGQTDTQYF. The CDR3 bases are TGTGCCAGCAGCTTAGGGGAGGGCCAGACAGATACGCAGTATTTT.

The V gene is TRBV20-1, the J gene TRBJ2-3; 16 nucleotides match TRBD2. Losses at the gene ends were 5 bases for V and 6 bases for J; bases not matched to a gene: 8. There are 16 residues in the CDR3. Germline values: CDR1 DFQATT, CDR2 SNEGSKA (reference sequence). In DNA form, the CDR3 reads TGCAGTGCTCGTCTACCGGGACTAGCGGGAGGGGATACGCAGTATTTT. Translated, it gives CSARLPGLAGGDTQYF.

The V gene is TRBV5-1, the J gene TRBJ2-3; D call uncertain. Germline loops: CDR1 SGHRS, CDR2 YFSETQ. There are 14 residues in the CDR3. V was shortened by 5 bases and J by 2 bases, with 12 bases between the two germline ends. CDR3 in amino acids: CASRANLNTDTQYF. CDR3 sequence (DNA): TGCGCCAGCAGGGCAAACTTAAACACAGATACGCAGTATTTT.

V and J are TRBV12-3 or TRBV12-4 and TRBJ1-5; no definite D call. This CDR3 comprises 13 residues. The ends were cut back, 8 bases at V and 6 bases at J, with 14 bases in the middle. CDR3 sequence: CASLLFEGQPQHF. CDR3 bases: TGTGCCAGCCTATTGTTCGAAGGTCAGCCCCAGCATTTT.

A few counts support this clonotype. The chain couples TRBV20-1 to TRBJ2-7; 11 bases line up with TRBD2. CDR1 is DFQATT and CDR2 is SNEGSKA in the germline V gene (reference sequence). V dropped 3 bases and J dropped 6; count of bases not matched to a gene: 13. The CDR3 runs 16 residues. The chain's CDR3 is CSARGLPGLAASEQYF. CDR3 in DNA: TGCAGTGCTAGGGGGTTACCGGGACTAGCGGCTAGCGAGCAGTACTTC.

Notes on this clonotype: The junction shows a germline mismatch at one end, possibly a read error. This rearrangement joins TRBV7-7 to TRBJ2-7; 10 nucleotides align to TRBD1. There are 16 residues in the CDR3. Per germline, CDR1 SSHAT and CDR2 FNYEAQ (reference sequence). Here the CDR3 reads CASSPRRDRGSYEQYF. The CDR3, as DNA: TGTGCTAGCAGCCCCCGGAGGGACAGGGGATCCTACGAGCAGTACTTC.

In its sample, this clonotype was seen many times. The CDR3 nucleotides read TGTGCCAGCAGAGACAGGGCCGGGGCCAACGTCCTGACTTTC. Translating gives CASRDRAGANVLTF. This chain uses TRBV12-3 or TRBV12-4 with TRBJ2-6; 7 nucleotides align to TRBD1. V gave up 6 bases and J gave up 4 bases; unmatched junction bases: 3. The CDR3 spans 14 residues.

The rearrangement links TRBV20-1 to TRBJ2-1; 14 nucleotides align to TRBD2. The V segment lost 1 base and the J segment 8 bases; nucleotides outside the gene matches: 4. Germline-derived CDR1 and CDR2 are DFQATT and SNEGSKA (reference sequence). The CDR3 is 15 residues long. CDR3 loop: CSARAGTSGRYEQFF. The DNA for the CDR3 is TGCAGTGCTAGAGCCGGGACTAGCGGGAGATATGAGCAGTTCTTC.

This clonotype was counted between two and nine times. The chain is built from TRBV29-1 and TRBJ2-7; no definite D call. The V and J ends lost 4 bases and 6 bases respectively, with 10 bases between them. The germline CDR1 and CDR2 sequences are SQVTM and ANQGSEA. CDR3 length: 11 residues. The CDR3 sequence: CSVGDGPEQYF. CDR3 nucleotide sequence: TGCAGCGTTGGTGACGGGCCCGAGCAGTACTTC.